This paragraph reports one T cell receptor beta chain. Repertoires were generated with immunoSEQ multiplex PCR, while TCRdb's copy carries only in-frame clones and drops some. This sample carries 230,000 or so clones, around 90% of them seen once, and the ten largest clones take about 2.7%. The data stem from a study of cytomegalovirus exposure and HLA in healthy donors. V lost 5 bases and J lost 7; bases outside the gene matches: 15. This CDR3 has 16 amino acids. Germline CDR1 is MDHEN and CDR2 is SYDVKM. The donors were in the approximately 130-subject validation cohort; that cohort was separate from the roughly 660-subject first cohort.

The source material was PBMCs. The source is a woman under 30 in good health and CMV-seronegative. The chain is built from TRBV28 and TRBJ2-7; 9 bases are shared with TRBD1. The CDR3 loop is CASSQPAGTGIGEQYF. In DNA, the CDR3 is TGTGCCAGCAGTCAACCTGCCGGGACAGGGATAGGGGAGCAGTACTTC.